Shown below are 16 T cell receptor beta chains from a single sample sequenced in a study of post-analysis software for immune sequencing data. cDNA libraries of TCR beta carried unique molecular identifiers. TCRdb recomputed calls from the PCR reads with MiXCR, one row per CDR3 protein. The sample consists of fewer than 850,000 distinct CDR3 sequences, approximately 44% of them appearing once. Study observations and caveats: Five TRBV segments occurring more often in patients than controls included TRBV5-6, TRBV5-1 and TRBV20-1.

No antigen has been identified for these receptors. The sequencing sample was made of blood. The receptors come from a girl under 18 with multiple sclerosis.

V gene TRBV28 combines with J gene TRBJ1-5; D remains unclear. The ends were cut back, 8 bases at V and 8 bases at J, with 16 bases in the middle. Germline-derived CDR1 and CDR2 are MDHEN and SYDVKM. The CDR3 covers 13 residues. The CDR3 spells CASGSRLVEPQHF. The CDR3 DNA follows: TGTGCCAGCGGTTCACGGCTGGTTGAGCCCCAGCATTTT. Supplemented by reference TRBV28 and TRBJ1-5, the full variable domain reads DVKVTQSSRYLVKRTGEKVFLECVQDMDHENMFWYRQDPGLGLRLIYFSYDVKMKEKGDIPEGYSVSREKKERFSLILESASTNQTSMYLCASGSRLVEPQHFGDGTRLSIL.

The rearrangement links TRBV28 to TRBJ2-7, with D perhaps TRBD2 (5 bases). The DNA end lines up better with TRBJ2-5; the J call may be wrong. CDR1 MDHEN and CDR2 SYDVKM come from the germline V gene. The CDR3 is made up of 12 amino acids. CDR3 in DNA: TGTGCCAGCCACGGGAACGGAGAGACCCAGTACTTC. It translates to CASHGNGETQYF.

This clonotype appeared a single time. The rearrangement uses TRBV5-1 and TRBJ1-2; TRBD1 aligns across 8 bases. The germline V gene encodes CDR1 SGHRS and CDR2 YFSETQ. V lost 4 bases to trimming and J lost 3 bases; unmatched junction nucleotides: 17. The CDR3 is 18 residues long. The CDR3 DNA sequence: TGCGCCAGCAGCCTGACAGGGGAAGTTTACGATCTGGACTATGGCTACACCTTC. Translating gives CASSLTGEVYDLDYGYTF.

V is TRBV20-1 and J is TRBJ1-2; TRBD1 matches 9 bases. The J segment lost 7 bases and the V segment lost 5 bases, leaving 5 bases of the junction unmatched. The germline CDR1 and CDR2 sequences are DFQATT and SNEGSKA (reference sequence). There are 12 residues in the CDR3. As DNA, the CDR3 is TGCAGTGCTCAACGACAGGGGGGTGGCTACACCTTC. This encodes CSAQRQGGGYTF.

V usage is TRBV6-5 and J usage is TRBJ2-5; D might be TRBD2 (5 bases). Looked up from germline, CDR1 is MNHEY and CDR2 is SVGAGI. The CDR3 is 17 amino acids. V lost 0 bases to trimming and J lost 1 base, with 15 bases between them. This CDR3 is CASSYSMMGRGQETQYF. DNA of the CDR3: TGTGCCAGCAGTTACTCGATGATGGGTCGGGGCCAAGAGACCCAGTACTTC.

V gene TRBV12-3 or TRBV12-4 combines with J gene TRBJ2-1, with 7 nucleotides matching TRBD2. This CDR3 spans 16 amino acids. With V trimmed by 5 bases and J by 3 bases, 10 bases remained unmatched. The CDR3: CASSLFAGVLYNEQFF. CDR3 nucleotides: TGTGCCAGCAGTCTCTTCGCGGGAGTTCTCTACAATGAGCAGTTCTTC.

The chain links TRBV28 to TRBJ1-5, with no clear D. Germline values: CDR1 MDHEN, CDR2 SYDVKM. This CDR3 region has 16 residues. The germline V and J ends were trimmed by 3 bases and 0 bases, with 12 bases remaining between them. Here the CDR3 reads CASSFGNRYSNQPQHF. DNA of the CDR3: TGTGCCAGCAGTTTTGGAAACAGATATAGCAATCAGCCCCAGCATTTT.

The CDR3 region is CASSESESLDRSPLHF. The CDR3 DNA is TGTGCCAGCAGTGAATCAGAGTCCCTCGATCGCTCACCCCTCCACTTT. The chain carries TRBV25-1 and TRBJ1-6, with D unclear. The CDR3 is made up of 16 amino acids. CDR1 is MGHDK, CDR2 SYGVNS, per germline. With 1 base removed from V and 10 bases from J, the gap between germline ends came to 17 bases.

The rearrangement uses TRBV5-1 and TRBJ2-1; D is perhaps TRBD2 (5 bases). Trimming removed 4 bases from V and 5 bases from J, with 22 bases in between. The CDR3 is 17 amino acids. CDR1 and CDR2 from the germline V gene are SGHRS and YFSETQ. This CDR3 is CASSVGLSATVNNEQFF. CDR3 DNA sequence: TGCGCCAGCAGCGTAGGACTTAGCGCAACGGTAAACAATGAGCAGTTCTTC.

The chain joins TRBV5-6 to TRBJ1-2; TRBD1 agrees at 8 bases. Germline V lookup: CDR1 SGHDT, CDR2 YYEEEE. The V gene end was trimmed by 4 bases and the J gene end by 5 bases; junction bases not matched to a gene: 7. The CDR3 spans 14 residues. CDR3 protein: CASSHQGQGYGYTF. The CDR3 nucleotides are TGTGCCAGCAGCCACCAAGGACAGGGATATGGCTACACCTTC. The variable domain in full, with the rest retrieved from reference TRBV5-6 and TRBJ1-2, is DAGVTQSPTHLIKTRGQQVTLRCSPKSGHDTVSWYQQALGQGPQFIFQYYEEEERQRGNFPDRFSGHQFPNYSSELNVNALLLGDSALYLCASSHQGQGYGYTFGSGTRLTVV.

For the CDR3, the DNA is TGTGCCAGTAGAGGGGGGGTACGCACAGATACGCAGTATTTT. Its protein product is CASRGGVRTDTQYF. The chain is built from TRBV12-3 or TRBV12-4 and TRBJ2-3, with D possibly TRBD2 on 7 matching bases. V gave up 9 bases and J gave up 1 base, with 14 bases separating them. The CDR3 has 14 residues.

This clonotype has only one observation. The rearrangement uses TRBV6-1 and TRBJ1-1; 8 bases line up with TRBD1. The CDR3 has 13 residues. Germline V gene sequence: CDR1 MNHNS, CDR2 SASEGT. Trimming at V came to 10 bases and at J to 4 bases, leaving 8 bases not matched to a gene. The CDR3 loop is CATQGAGFTEAFF. CDR3 nucleotides: TGTGCCACCCAGGGGGCAGGGTTCACTGAAGCTTTCTTT.

V gene TRBV29-1 combines with J gene TRBJ1-5; no clear D. The ends were cut back, 3 bases at V and 10 bases at J, with 16 bases in the middle. The length of the CDR3 is 13 residues. CDR1 is SQVTM, CDR2 ANQGSEA, per germline. CDR3 in DNA: TGCAGCGTTGAGGCGAGCCCTGGGGTTCCCCAGCATTTT. Protein product: CSVEASPGVPQHF. Full variable domain (rest looked up from reference TRBV29-1 and TRBJ1-5): SAVISQKPSRDICQRGTSLTIQCQVDSQVTMMFWYRQQPGQSLTLIATANQGSEATYESGFVIDKFPISRPNLTFSTLTVSNMSPEDSSIYLCSVEASPGVPQHFGDGTRLSIL.

The chain recombines TRBV27 with TRBJ1-1, with 7 bases aligning to TRBD1. With V trimmed by 3 bases and J by 1 base, 2 bases remained unmatched. Germline loops: CDR1 MNHEY, CDR2 SMNVEV (reference sequence). The CDR3 extends over 14 amino acids. CDR3 nucleotides: TGTGCCAGCAGTTTGTACAGGGGGAACACTGAAGCTTTCTTT. Protein sequence: CASSLYRGNTEAFF.

The chain links TRBV7-8 to TRBJ2-7; weak D call: TRBD2 (5 bases). Trimming shortened V by 5 bases and J by 3 bases, and 14 bases separated the two germline ends. The CDR3 length is 14 residues. Germline loops: CDR1 SGHVS, CDR2 FQNEAQ. CDR3 protein: CASSQGLNVYEQYF. The CDR3, as DNA: TGTGCCAGCAGCCAAGGACTCAATGTCTACGAGCAGTACTTC.

The chain employs TRBV6-2 or TRBV6-3 and TRBJ2-7; no firm D call. CDR3 size: 14 residues. Looked up from germline, CDR1 is MNHEY and CDR2 is SVGEGT. Trimming shortened V by 3 bases and J by 3 bases, and 12 bases separated the two germline ends. The CDR3 reads CASSYAVSSYEQYF. The CDR3 nucleotides are TGTGCCAGCAGTTATGCGGTCTCGAGCTACGAGCAGTACTTC.